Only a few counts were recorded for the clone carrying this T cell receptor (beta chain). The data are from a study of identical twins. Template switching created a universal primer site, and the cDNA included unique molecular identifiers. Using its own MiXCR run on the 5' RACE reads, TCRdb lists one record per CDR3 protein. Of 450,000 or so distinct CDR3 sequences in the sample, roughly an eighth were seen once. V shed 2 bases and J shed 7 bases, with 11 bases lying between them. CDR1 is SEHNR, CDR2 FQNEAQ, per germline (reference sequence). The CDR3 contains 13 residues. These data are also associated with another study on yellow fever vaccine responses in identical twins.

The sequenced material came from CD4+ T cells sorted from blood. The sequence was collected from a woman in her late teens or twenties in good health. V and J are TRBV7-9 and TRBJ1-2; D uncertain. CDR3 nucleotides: TGTGCCAGCAGCTTAAGGGCGGGTTTTGGCTACACCTTC. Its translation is CASSLRAGFGYTF.